This TCR beta chain was documented in a study of blood T cells in healthy people across ages. CDR1 is SQVTM and CDR2 is ANQGSEA in the germline V gene. This CDR3 is built from 11 residues. V gave up 6 bases and J gave up 6 bases, with 11 bases separating them. A minimum of 7 million PBMCs was isolated per sample. Together with a sample-barcoded 5' primer, a J-beta primer mix was included in a second PCR lasting roughly 6 to 12 cycles. The authors tagged each cDNA molecule using a template-switch adaptor with 12 random nucleotides. One entry per CDR3 protein, called by TCRdb with MiXCR from the 5' RACE reads. The sample includes about 1.1 million distinct CDR3 sequences, around two fifths of them seen just once. About this clonotype itself: What it recognizes is unknown.

Study outcomes and limitations: While age rose, TCR beta diversity per million T cells dropped in a roughly linear way. Relative to aged donors, long-lived donors carried more naive CD4+ cells and displayed higher diversity.

The TCR was taken from a man younger than 35 in good health. Specimen: blood. This chain links TRBV29-1 with TRBJ1-2, with unresolved D. CDR3 protein: CSVEVRHGYTF. DNA for the CDR3: TGCAGCGTAGAGGTCCGCCATGGCTACACCTTC.